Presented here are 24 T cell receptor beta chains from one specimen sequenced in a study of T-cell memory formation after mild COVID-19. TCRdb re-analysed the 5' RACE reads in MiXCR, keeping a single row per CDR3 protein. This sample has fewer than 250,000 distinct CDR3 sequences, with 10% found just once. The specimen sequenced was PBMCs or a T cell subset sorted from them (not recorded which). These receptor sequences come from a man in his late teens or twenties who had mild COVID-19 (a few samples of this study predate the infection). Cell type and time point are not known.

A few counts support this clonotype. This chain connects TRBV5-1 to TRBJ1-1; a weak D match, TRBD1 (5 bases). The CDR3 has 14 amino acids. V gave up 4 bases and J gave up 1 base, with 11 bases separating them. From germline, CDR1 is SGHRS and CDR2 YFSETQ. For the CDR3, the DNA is TGCGCCAGCAGCCAAGAAACAGGGAACACTGAAGCTTTCTTT. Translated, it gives CASSQETGNTEAFF.

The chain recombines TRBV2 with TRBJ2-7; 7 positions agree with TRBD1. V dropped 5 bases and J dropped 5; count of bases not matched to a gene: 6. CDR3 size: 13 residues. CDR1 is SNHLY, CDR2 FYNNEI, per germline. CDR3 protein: CASSPDRKHEQYF. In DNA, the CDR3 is TGTGCCAGCAGTCCGGACAGGAAGCACGAGCAGTACTTC.

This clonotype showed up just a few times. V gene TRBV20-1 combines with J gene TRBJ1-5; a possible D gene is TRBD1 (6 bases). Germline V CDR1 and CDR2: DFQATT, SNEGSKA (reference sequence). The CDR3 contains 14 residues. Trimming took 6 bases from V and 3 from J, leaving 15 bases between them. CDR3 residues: CSAGGRTTNQPQHF. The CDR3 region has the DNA TGCAGTGCCGGGGGCAGGACAACCAATCAGCCCCAGCATTTT.

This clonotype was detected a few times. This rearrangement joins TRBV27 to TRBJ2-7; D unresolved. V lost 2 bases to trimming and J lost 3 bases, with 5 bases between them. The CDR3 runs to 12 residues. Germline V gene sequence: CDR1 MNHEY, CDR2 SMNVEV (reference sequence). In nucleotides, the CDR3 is TGTGCCAGCAGTTTAAGGTACTACGAGCAGTACGTC. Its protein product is CASSLRYYEQYV.

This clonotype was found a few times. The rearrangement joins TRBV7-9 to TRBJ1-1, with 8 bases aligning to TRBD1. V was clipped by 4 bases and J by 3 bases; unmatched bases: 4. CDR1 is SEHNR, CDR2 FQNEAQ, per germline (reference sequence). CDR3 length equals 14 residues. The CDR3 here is CASSSQGAYTEAFF. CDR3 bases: TGTGCCAGCAGCTCCCAGGGGGCTTACACTGAAGCTTTCTTT. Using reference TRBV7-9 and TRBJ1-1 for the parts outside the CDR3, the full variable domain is DTGVSQNPRHKITKRGQNVTFRCDPISEHNRLYWYRQTLGQGPEFLTYFQNEAQLEKSRLLSDRFSAERPKGSFSTLEIQRTEQGDSAMYLCASSSQGAYTEAFFGQGTRLTVV.

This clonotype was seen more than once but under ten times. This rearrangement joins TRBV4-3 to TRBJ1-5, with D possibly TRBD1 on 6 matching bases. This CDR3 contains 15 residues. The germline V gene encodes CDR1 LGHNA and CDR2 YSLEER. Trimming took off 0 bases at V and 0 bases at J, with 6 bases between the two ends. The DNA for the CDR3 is TGCGCCAGCAGCCAAGAACAGGGTAGCAATCAGCCCCAGCATTTT. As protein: CASSQEQGSNQPQHF.

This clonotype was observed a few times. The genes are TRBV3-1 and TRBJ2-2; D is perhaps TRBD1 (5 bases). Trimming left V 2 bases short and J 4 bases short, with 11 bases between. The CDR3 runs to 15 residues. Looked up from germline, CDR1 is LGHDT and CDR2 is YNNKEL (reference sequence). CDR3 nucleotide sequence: TGTGCCAGCAGCCAACCCCAGGGTATCACCGGGGAGCTGTTTTTT. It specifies CASSQPQGITGELFF.

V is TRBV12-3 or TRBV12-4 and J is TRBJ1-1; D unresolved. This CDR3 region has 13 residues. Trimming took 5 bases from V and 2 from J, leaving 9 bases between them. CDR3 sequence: CASSIQTNTEAFF. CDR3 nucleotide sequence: TGTGCCAGCAGTATACAGACAAACACTGAAGCTTTCTTT.

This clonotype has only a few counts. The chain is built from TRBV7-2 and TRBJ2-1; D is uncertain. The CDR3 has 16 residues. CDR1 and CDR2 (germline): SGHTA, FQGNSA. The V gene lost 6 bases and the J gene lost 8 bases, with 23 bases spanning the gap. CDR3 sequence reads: CASRTPIRPGTYEQFF. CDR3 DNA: TGTGCCAGCAGGACGCCGATTAGGCCCGGTACATATGAGCAGTTCTTC. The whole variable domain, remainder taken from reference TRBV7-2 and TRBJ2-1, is GAGVSQSPSNKVTEKGKDVELRCDPISGHTALYWYRQSLGQGLEFLIYFQGNSAPDKSGLPSDRFSAERTGGSVSTLTIQRTQQEDSAVYLCASRTPIRPGTYEQFFGPGTRLTVL.

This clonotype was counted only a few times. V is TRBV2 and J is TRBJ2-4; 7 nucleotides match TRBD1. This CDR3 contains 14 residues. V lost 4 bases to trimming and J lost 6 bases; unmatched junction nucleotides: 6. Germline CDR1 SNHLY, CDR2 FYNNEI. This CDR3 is CASSGDRARNIQYF. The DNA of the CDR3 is TGTGCCAGCAGTGGTGACAGGGCTCGAAACATTCAGTACTTC.

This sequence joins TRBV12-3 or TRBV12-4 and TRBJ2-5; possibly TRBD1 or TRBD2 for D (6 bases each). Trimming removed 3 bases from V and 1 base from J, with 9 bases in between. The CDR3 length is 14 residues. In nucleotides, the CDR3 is TGTGCCAGCAGTTTCGGGGGCCTCCAAGAGACCCAGTACTTC. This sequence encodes CASSFGGLQETQYF.

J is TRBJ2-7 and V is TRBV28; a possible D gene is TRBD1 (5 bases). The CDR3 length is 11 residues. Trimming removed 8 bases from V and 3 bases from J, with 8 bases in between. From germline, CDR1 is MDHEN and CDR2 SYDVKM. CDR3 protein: CASGARYEQYV. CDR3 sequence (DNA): TGTGCCAGCGGGGCACGCTACGAGCAGTACGTC.

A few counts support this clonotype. The CDR3 reads CASGHEQFF. DNA for the CDR3: TGTGCCAGCGGACATGAGCAGTTCTTC. The chain links TRBV6-6 to TRBJ2-1; D gene uncertain. This CDR3 spans 9 amino acids. Trimming left V 8 bases short and J 8 bases short, with 4 bases between. CDR1 MNHNY and CDR2 SVGAGI come from the germline V gene (reference sequence).

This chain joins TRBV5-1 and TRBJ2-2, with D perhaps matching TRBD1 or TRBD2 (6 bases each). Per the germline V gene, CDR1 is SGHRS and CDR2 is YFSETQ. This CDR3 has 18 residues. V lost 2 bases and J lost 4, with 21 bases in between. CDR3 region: CASSFGSLTEGGTGELFF. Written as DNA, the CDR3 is TGCGCCAGCAGCTTTGGCAGTCTAACCGAGGGGGGCACCGGGGAGCTGTTTTTT.

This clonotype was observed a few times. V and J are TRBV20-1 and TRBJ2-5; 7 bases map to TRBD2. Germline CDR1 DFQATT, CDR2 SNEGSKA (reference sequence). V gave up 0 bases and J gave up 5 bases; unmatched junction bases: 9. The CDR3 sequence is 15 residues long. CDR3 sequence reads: CSARERLAAAETQYF. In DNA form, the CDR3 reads TGCAGTGCTAGAGAACGGCTAGCGGCCGCTGAGACCCAGTACTTC.

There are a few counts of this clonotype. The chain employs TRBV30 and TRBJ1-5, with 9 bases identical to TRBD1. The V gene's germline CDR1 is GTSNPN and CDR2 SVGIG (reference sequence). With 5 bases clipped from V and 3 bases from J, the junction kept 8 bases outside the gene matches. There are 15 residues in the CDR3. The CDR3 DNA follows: TGTGCCTGGGGAACGGGACAGGGCTACAATCAGCCCCAGCATTTT. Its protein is CAWGTGQGYNQPQHF. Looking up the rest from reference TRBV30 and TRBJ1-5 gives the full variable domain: SQTIHQWPATLVQPVGSPLSLECTVEGTSNPNLYWYRQAAGRGLQLLFYSVGIGQISSEVPQNLSASRPQDRQFILSSKKLLLSDSGFYLCAWGTGQGYNQPQHFGDGTRLSIL.

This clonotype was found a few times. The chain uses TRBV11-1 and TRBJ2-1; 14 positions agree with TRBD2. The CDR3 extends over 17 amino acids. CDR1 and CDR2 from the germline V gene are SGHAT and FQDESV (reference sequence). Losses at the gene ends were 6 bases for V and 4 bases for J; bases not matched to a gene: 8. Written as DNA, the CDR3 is TGTGCCAGCAGACAGGGACTAGCGGGGGACGGATACAATGAGCAGTTCTTC. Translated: CASRQGLAGDGYNEQFF.

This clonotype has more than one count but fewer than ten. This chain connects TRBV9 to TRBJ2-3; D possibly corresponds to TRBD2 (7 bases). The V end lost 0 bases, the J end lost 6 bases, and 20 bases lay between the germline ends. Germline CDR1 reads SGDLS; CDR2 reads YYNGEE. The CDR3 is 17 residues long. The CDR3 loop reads CASSVATGGPPRDTQYF. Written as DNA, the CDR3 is TGTGCCAGCAGCGTAGCTACGGGGGGCCCACCACGTGATACGCAGTATTTT.

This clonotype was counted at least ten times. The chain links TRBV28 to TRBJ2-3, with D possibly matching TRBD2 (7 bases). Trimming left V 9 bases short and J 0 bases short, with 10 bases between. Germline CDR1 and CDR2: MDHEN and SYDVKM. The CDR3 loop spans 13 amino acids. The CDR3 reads CASGGGSTDTQYF. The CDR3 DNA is TGTGCCAGTGGGGGGGGCAGCACAGATACGCAGTATTTT.

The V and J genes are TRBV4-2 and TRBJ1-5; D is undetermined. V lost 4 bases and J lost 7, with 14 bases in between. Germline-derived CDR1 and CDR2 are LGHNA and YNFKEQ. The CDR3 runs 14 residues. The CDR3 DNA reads TGTGCCAGCAGCCGCCGGGTCCAAGGACAGCCCCAGCATTTT. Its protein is CASSRRVQGQPQHF.

CDR3 nucleotides: TGTGCCAGCAGCCCTAGGGTTGGACAGGGATCGGATCAGCCCCAGCATTTT. Translating it yields CASSPRVGQGSDQPQHF. V and J are TRBV7-2 and TRBJ1-5; 8 bases are shared with TRBD1. There are 17 residues in the CDR3. V trimming: 5 bases; J trimming: 5 bases; junction bases outside the gene matches: 14. Germline CDR1 is SGHTA and CDR2 is FQGNSA.

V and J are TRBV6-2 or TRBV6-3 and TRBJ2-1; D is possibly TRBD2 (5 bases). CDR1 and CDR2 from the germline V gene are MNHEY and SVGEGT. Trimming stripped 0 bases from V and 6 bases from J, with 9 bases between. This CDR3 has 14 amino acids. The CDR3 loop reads CASSYSSRGNEQFF. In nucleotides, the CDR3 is TGTGCCAGCAGTTACTCGAGCCGGGGCAATGAGCAGTTCTTC.

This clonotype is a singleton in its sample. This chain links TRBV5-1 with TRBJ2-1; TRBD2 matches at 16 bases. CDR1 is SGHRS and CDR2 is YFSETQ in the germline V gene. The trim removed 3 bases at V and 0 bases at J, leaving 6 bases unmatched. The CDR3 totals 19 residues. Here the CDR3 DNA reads TGCGCCAGCAGCTCTCCGGGACTAGCGGGAGGGGGCTCCTACAATGAGCAGTTCTTC. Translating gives CASSSPGLAGGGSYNEQFF.

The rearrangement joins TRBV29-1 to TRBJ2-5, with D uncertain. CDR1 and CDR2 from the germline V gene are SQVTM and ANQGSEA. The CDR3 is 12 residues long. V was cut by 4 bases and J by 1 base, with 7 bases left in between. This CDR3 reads CSVGASQETQYF. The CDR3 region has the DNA TGCAGCGTTGGGGCCTCCCAAGAGACCCAGTACTTC.